Listed below are T cell receptor beta chains from one sample, sequenced in a study of T cell repertoires in cytomegalovirus infection. These receptors' targets are unknown. From the reads, TCRdb called clonotypes with MiXCR, one entry per CDR3 protein. Of under 500,000 distinct CDR3 sequences in the sample, roughly 42% were seen once. Sample: cultured PBMCs, taken from culture after CMV antigen stimulation. The receptors originated from a human donor in good health (CMV status not recorded). Some clones in this sample may be carry-over from other donors' samples. The CDR3 runs from the conserved cysteine through the conserved F or W. D genes are given only for firm matches. The listing skips clone size in some rows; elsewhere it reads once, few, many or a size class.

V gene	J gene	CDR3 length	D gene	clone size	CDR3 DNA	CDR3 protein
TRBV7-1	TRBJ2-1	11	NA	once	TGTGCCAGCAGCCCCGAGGGGGAGCAGTTCTTC	CASSPEGEQFF
TRBV7-8	TRBJ2-1	18	TRBD2	few	TGTGCCAGCAGCTTTCGGCCGGGACTAGCGGGCTCCTACAATGAGCAGTTCTTC	CASSFRPGLAGSYNEQFF
TRBV28	TRBJ2-3	17	NA	NA	TGTGCCAGCAGTTCCGGGGACTCCTACCGAGTAACAGATACGCAGTATTTT	CASSSGDSYRVTDTQYF
TRBV7-6	TRBJ1-5	17	NA	NA	TGTGCCAGCAGCTTAGTGAATCAGGGCGCGGGAAATCAGCCCCAGCATTTT	CASSLVNQGAGNQPQHF
TRBV7-6	TRBJ2-5	14	TRBD1	NA	TGTGCCAGCAGCCTTCAGACAGGGGGAGAGACCCAGTACTTC	CASSLQTGGETQYF
TRBV20-1	TRBJ2-1	15	TRBD2	NA	TGCAGTGCAGCTATCCCGGGACTAGCGGGGAATGAGCAGTTCTTC	CSAAIPGLAGNEQFF
TRBV28	TRBJ2-7	13	TRBD1	NA	TGTGCCATCGACAGGGGGGTTATGAGGGAGCAGTACTTC	CAIDRGVMREQYF
TRBV6-1	TRBJ1-1	12	NA	NA	TGTGCCAGCACCCCCTTGAACACTGAAGCTTTCTTT	CASTPLNTEAFF
TRBV6-2/TRBV6-3	TRBJ2-1	16	TRBD2	few	TGTGCCAGCAGTTACGGGAAGACTAGCATCCCTAATGAGCAGTTCTTC	CASSYGKTSIPNEQFF
TRBV7-2	TRBJ2-1	13	NA	few	TGTGCCACCCGTTCATTCTCCTACAATGAGCAGTTCTTC	CATRSFSYNEQFF
TRBV29-1	TRBJ2-3	14	TRBD2	NA	TGCAGCGCAAGCGGGACTCCTAGCACAGATACGCAGTATTTT	CSASGTPSTDTQYF
TRBV20-1	TRBJ1-5	13	NA	NA	TGCAGTGCTAGTTCAGGACTCAATCAGCCCCAGCATTTT	CSASSGLNQPQHF
TRBV12-3/TRBV12-4	TRBJ2-7	13	NA	few	TGTGCCAGCAGTTTTGAGGGCCCCTACGAGCAGTACTTC	CASSFEGPYEQYF
TRBV19	TRBJ1-5	14	NA	NA	TGTGCCAGTAGCGCTATCCCGGGCAGTCAGCCCCAGCATTTT	CASSAIPGSQPQHF
TRBV7-2	TRBJ2-1	17	TRBD2	NA	TGTGCCAGCAGCCCCCGCCTCTTAAGGACTAGACACAATGAGCAGTTCTTC	CASSPRLLRTRHNEQFF
TRBV7-4	TRBJ1-5	13	NA	NA	TGTGCCAGCAGCTTAGACAGCCATCAGCCCCAGCATTTT	CASSLDSHQPQHF
TRBV12-3/TRBV12-4	TRBJ1-1	14	TRBD1	many	TGTGCCAGCAGTCCAGGGGGTGGGGGCACTGAAGCTTTCTTT	CASSPGGGGTEAFF
TRBV27	TRBJ2-5	17	NA	NA	TGTGCCAGCAGTCGCGAGGGCCTCAGGCAAGATCAAGAGACCCAGTACTTC	CASSREGLRQDQETQYF
TRBV7-2	TRBJ1-4	12	NA	few	TGTGCCAGCAGCTTAGCGGGCACGAAACTGTTTTTT	CASSLAGTKLFF
TRBV7-9	TRBJ2-5	15	NA	NA	TGTGCCAGCAGCCCCCATGCGACTGTCCAAGAGACCCAGTACTTC	CASSPHATVQETQYF
TRBV6-1	TRBJ1-6	15	NA	few	TGTGCCAGCAGTCTGCTCGGGACAAAAAATTCACCCCTCCACTTT	CASSLLGTKNSPLHF
TRBV7-8	TRBJ2-1	15	NA	many	TGTGCCAGCAGCTTAGGTCAACCCTCCTACAATGAGCAGTTCTTC	CASSLGQPSYNEQFF
TRBV7-2	TRBJ2-2	13	NA	many	TGTGCCAGCAGCTCCGGGAACACCGGGGAGCTGTTTTTT	CASSSGNTGELFF
TRBV7-6	TRBJ2-2	17	TRBD2	few	TGTGCCAGCAGCTTCCATGGCTTCGCGGGAGTCACCGGGGAGCTGTTTTTT	CASSFHGFAGVTGELFF
TRBV7-6	TRBJ2-3	16	TRBD2	NA	TGTGCCAGCAGCTTAGCGGGGCGGGGGGGCCGAAATACGCAGTATTTT	CASSLAGRGGRNTQYF
TRBV18	TRBJ1-6	15	NA	NA	TGTGCCAGCTCACCGGATCTTAACAATAATTCACCCCTCCACTTT	CASSPDLNNNSPLHF
TRBV4-1	TRBJ1-2	14	NA	once	TGCGCCAGCAGCCTCGGGACAAGAGTAGATGGCTACACCTTC	CASSLGTRVDGYTF
TRBV4-1	TRBJ1-3	14	NA	NA	TGCGCCAGCAGCCAAGGGGGACAAGAAAACACCATATATTTT	CASSQGGQENTIYF
TRBV5-1	TRBJ1-1	14	NA	NA	TGCGCCAGCAGCTTAGGGGGGCTCTGGACTGAAGCTTTCTTT	CASSLGGLWTEAFF
TRBV19	TRBJ2-5	14	TRBD1	once	TGTGCCAGTAAGGGAACAGGGGGAGGAGAGACCCAGTACTTC	CASKGTGGGETQYF
TRBV19	TRBJ2-3	13	NA	NA	TGTGCCAGTCGGATAGGGATGGCAGATACGCAGTATTTT	CASRIGMADTQYF
TRBV12-3/TRBV12-4	TRBJ1-4	14	TRBD1	NA	TGTGCCAGCAGTAAGACAGGGCTTAGGGAAAAACTGTTTTTT	CASSKTGLREKLFF
TRBV2	TRBJ1-5	16	NA	NA	TGTGCCAGCAGTGGTCAGGGGCTATATAGCAATCAGCCCCAGCATTTT	CASSGQGLYSNQPQHF
TRBV7-9	TRBJ2-5	12	NA	few	TGTGCTACGCAACAAGGGCAAGAGACCCAGTACTTC	CATQQGQETQYF
TRBV28	TRBJ1-3	14	NA	NA	TGTGCCAGCAGACCAGGGTTCTCTGGAAACACCATATATTTT	CASRPGFSGNTIYF
TRBV14	TRBJ2-1	18	NA	NA	TGTGCCAGCAGCGGCGAGGGTTGGGGGCGGGCGTCCTACAATGAGCAGTTCTTC	CASSGEGWGRASYNEQFF
TRBV7-2	TRBJ2-7	13	TRBD1	NA	TGTGCCAGCAGTGAAACAGGGGGCGGCGAGCAGTACTTC	CASSETGGGEQYF
TRBV5-1	TRBJ1-1	14	NA	NA	TGCGCCAGCAGCTTAACGACGGGGGGCACTGAAGCTTTCTTT	CASSLTTGGTEAFF
TRBV27	TRBJ2-2	15	NA	few	TGTGCCAGCAGTGCCCGGCCCGCGAACACCGGGGAGCTGTTTTTT	CASSARPANTGELFF
TRBV5-4	TRBJ1-2	15	NA	NA	TGTGCCAGCAGCTCTCAAGGACGGAGTAACTATGGCTACACCTTC	CASSSQGRSNYGYTF
TRBV7-2	TRBJ2-3	14	NA	once	TGTGCCAGCAGCTTAGATGGGGGACCAGATACGCAGTATTTT	CASSLDGGPDTQYF
TRBV12-3/TRBV12-4	TRBJ2-3	16	NA	few	TGTGCCAGCAGTTTTGGACTAACTGCTAGCACAGATACGCAGTATTTT	CASSFGLTASTDTQYF
TRBV7-9	TRBJ1-1	14	TRBD1	NA	TGTGCCAGCAGCATCCGGGACAGATACACTGAAGCTTTCTTT	CASSIRDRYTEAFF
TRBV20-1	TRBJ1-4	14	NA	NA	TGCAGTGCTAGAGGACTTGCAACTAATGAAAAACTGTTTTTT	CSARGLATNEKLFF
TRBV27	TRBJ1-2	15	NA	NA	TGTGCCAGCAGCGCAGGGTTTCGTCCCCTCTATGGCTACACCTTC	CASSAGFRPLYGYTF
TRBV20-1	TRBJ2-1	14	NA	NA	TGCAGTGCTTCGAGGGGGGGGACCTACAATGAGCAGTTCTTC	CSASRGGTYNEQFF
TRBV7-6	TRBJ1-6	14	NA	NA	TGTGCCAGCAGCTTAGGGGGGGCAGGCTCACCCCTCCACTTT	CASSLGGAGSPLHF
TRBV7-2	TRBJ2-3	15	NA	NA	TGTGCCAGCAGCTTAGGCGGGGCCAACACAGATACGCAGTATTTT	CASSLGGANTDTQYF
TRBV7-1	TRBJ2-7	14	TRBD1	NA	TGTGCCAGCAGCGCTCCGGGACAGACCTACGAGCAGTACTTC	CASSAPGQTYEQYF
TRBV5-4	TRBJ2-3	16	TRBD2	NA	TGTGCCAGCAGCCCTCTAGCGGGCTCTAGCACAGATACGCAGTATTTT	CASSPLAGSSTDTQYF
TRBV10-3	TRBJ2-5	12	NA	few	TGTGCCATCAGCAACTCTCAAGAGACCCAGTACTTC	CAISNSQETQYF
TRBV6-2/TRBV6-3	TRBJ2-7	13	TRBD1	NA	TGTGCCAGCAGTTACGGGACAGGGGGCGTAATGTACTTC	CASSYGTGGVMYF
TRBV11-2	TRBJ2-1	14	NA	few	TGTGCCAGCAGCCCGCGGGTTGGGATCGATGAGCAGTTCTTC	CASSPRVGIDEQFF
TRBV7-2	TRBJ2-3	16	TRBD1	few	TGTGCCAGCAGCAGTACCCAGGGGGCAGGCACAGATACGCAGTATTTT	CASSSTQGAGTDTQYF
TRBV28	TRBJ2-5	15	TRBD1	NA	TGTGCCAGCAGCCCCCAGGCAGGGGGAGCAGAGACCCAGTACTTC	CASSPQAGGAETQYF
TRBV7-2	TRBJ2-2	13	NA	NA	TGTGCCAGCAGCCACCAGGGGACCGGGGAGCTGTTTTTT	CASSHQGTGELFF
TRBV7-2	TRBJ2-1	16	TRBD2	few	TGTGCCAGCAGCATCCGGACTAGCGGATCCTACAATGAGCAGTTCTTC	CASSIRTSGSYNEQFF
TRBV20-1	TRBJ1-2	14	TRBD1	NA	TGCAGTGCCTACCCCCGTGGGACAGTTTATGGCTACACCTTC	CSAYPRGTVYGYTF
TRBV7-6	TRBJ2-1	12	NA	NA	TGTGCCAGCAGCTTATACGGGGATGAGCAGTTCTTC	CASSLYGDEQFF
TRBV10-3	TRBJ2-1	15	NA	few	TGTGCCATCAGTGGCGGGGCCAACTCCTACAATGAGCAGTTCTTC	CAISGGANSYNEQFF